These 30 T cell receptor beta chains were sequenced from one sample in a study of T cell responses to AZD1222 COVID-19 vaccine. Using immunoSEQ multiplex PCR, the repertoire was profiled, and TCRdb retains in-frame clones only, with some absent. The repertoire holds some 150,000 clones, with 90% to 95% as singletons. The sequenced sample was peripheral blood, obtained on day 0 of AZD1222 vaccination. The receptors derive from an adult in good health.

The CDR3 region has the DNA TGTGCCAGCAGCTCTACTAGCGGGGGGGCTTACTACGAGCAGTACTTC. Translation: CASSSTSGGAYYEQYF. The chain couples TRBV7-9 to TRBJ2-7; 13 positions agree with TRBD2. The CDR3 totals 16 residues. Losses at the gene ends were 4 bases for V and 3 bases for J; bases not matched to a gene: 6. Germline assignment: CDR1 SEHNR and CDR2 FQNEAQ (reference sequence).

V and J are TRBV5-4 and TRBJ1-1; 7 bases align to TRBD1. J gave up 6 bases and V 4 bases, and 6 bases lay outside the gene matches. The germline gives CDR1 SGHNT, CDR2 YYREEE (reference sequence). This CDR3 comprises 13 residues. CDR3 DNA sequence: TGTGCCAGCAGCATAGACAGGGTTGCTGAAGCTTTCTTT. It specifies CASSIDRVAEAFF. Variable domain in full (rest from reference TRBV5-4 and TRBJ1-1): ETGVTQSPTHLIKTRGQQVTLRCSSQSGHNTVSWYQQALGQGPQFIFQYYREEENGRGNFPPRFSGLQFPNYSSELNVNALELDDSALYLCASSIDRVAEAFFGQGTRLTVV.

This rearrangement joins TRBV9 to TRBJ2-1, with 9 bases that match TRBD2. V was clipped by 4 bases and J by 0 bases; unmatched bases: 8. Germline loops: CDR1 SGDLS, CDR2 YYNGEE. This CDR3 spans 17 amino acids. The CDR3 bases are TGTGCCAGCAGCTCTCGGACTAGCGTTTCCTCCTACAATGAGCAGTTCTTC. Translating gives CASSSRTSVSSYNEQFF.

The gene calls are TRBV7-9 and TRBJ2-7, with D tentatively TRBD1 (5 bases). Trimming cost V 4 bases and J 0 bases, with 10 bases left between them. The CDR3 covers 14 residues. From germline, CDR1 is SEHNR and CDR2 FQNEAQ (reference sequence). For the CDR3, the DNA is TGTGCCAGCAGCTGGGGCCGTAGCTCCTACGAGCAGTACTTC. Translating it yields CASSWGRSSYEQYF.

V is TRBV10-3 and J is TRBJ1-2; 10 bases fit TRBD1. The CDR3 extends over 14 amino acids. V was pared by 0 bases and J by 10 bases, with 5 bases of the junction left unmatched. Germline assignment: CDR1 ENHRY and CDR2 SYGVKD. The CDR3 DNA reads TGTGCCATCAGTGAGTCCGGGACAGGGGCGGCCTACACCTTC. This translates into CAISESGTGAAYTF.

The chain joins TRBV19 to TRBJ1-1; perhaps TRBD1 as D (5 bases). CDR1 is LNHDA, CDR2 SQIVND, per germline (reference sequence). The CDR3 is 14 amino acids. The V gene lost 3 bases and the J gene lost 5 bases, with 13 bases spanning the gap. This chain's CDR3 is CASSMAGFRTEAFF. The CDR3 DNA reads as TGTGCCAGTAGTATGGCAGGGTTTCGGACTGAAGCTTTCTTT. Full variable domain (outside the CDR3, taken from reference TRBV19 and TRBJ1-1): DGGITQSPKYLFRKEGQNVTLSCEQNLNHDAMYWYRQDPGQGLRLIYYSQIVNDFQKGDIAEGYSVSREKKESFPLTVTSAQKNPTAFYLCASSMAGFRTEAFFGQGTRLTVV.

V gene TRBV5-6 combines with J gene TRBJ1-5, with TRBD1 as a possible D gene (6 bases). Between the trimmed V and J ends, which lost 5 bases and 5 bases, there was a span of 17 bases. There are 15 residues in the CDR3. Germline values: CDR1 SGHDT, CDR2 YYEEEE. CDR3 nucleotides: TGTGCCAGCAGTCGAGGTGGGGGCGCAGATCAGCCCCAGCATTTT. It specifies CASSRGGGADQPQHF.

J is TRBJ2-3 and V is TRBV19; 13 bases agree with TRBD2. J lost 4 bases, V lost 5 bases, and 0 bases had no gene match. CDR1 LNHDA and CDR2 SQIVND come from the germline V gene (reference sequence). The length of the CDR3 is 14 residues. Here the CDR3 reads CASSGLAGADTQYF. The CDR3, as DNA: TGTGCCAGTAGTGGACTAGCGGGAGCAGATACGCAGTATTTT.

The V and J genes are TRBV11-2 and TRBJ2-7; D remains ambiguous. Trimming removed 1 base at V and 3 bases at J, with 7 bases between. Germline assignment: CDR1 SGHAT and CDR2 FQNNGV. This CDR3 is 13 amino acids long. The CDR3 sequence is CASSLGAYYEQYF. In DNA, the CDR3 is TGTGCCAGCAGCTTAGGGGCATACTACGAGCAGTACTTC.

The chain uses TRBV6-2 or TRBV6-3 and TRBJ1-5, with D perhaps matching TRBD1 (6 bases). The germline V and J ends were trimmed by 4 bases and 5 bases, with 18 bases remaining between them. Per germline, CDR1 MNHEY and CDR2 SVGEGT. CDR3 size: 16 residues. The CDR3 nucleotides are TGTGCCAGCAGTTCGGTCAGGGGCCGTGGGGATCAGCCCCAGCATTTT. Amino acid sequence: CASSSVRGRGDQPQHF.

The gene calls are TRBV19 and TRBJ2-7; 8 positions match TRBD2. The V segment lost 4 bases and the J segment 3 bases; nucleotides outside the gene matches: 8. The CDR3 is 15 amino acids. Germline CDR1 reads LNHDA; CDR2 reads SQIVND (reference sequence). This chain's CDR3 is CASSNSGNSFYEQYF. CDR3 nucleotide sequence: TGTGCCAGTAGTAATAGCGGGAATTCTTTCTACGAGCAGTACTTC. The whole variable domain, remainder taken from reference TRBV19 and TRBJ2-7, is DGGITQSPKYLFRKEGQNVTLSCEQNLNHDAMYWYRQDPGQGLRLIYYSQIVNDFQKGDIAEGYSVSREKKESFPLTVTSAQKNPTAFYLCASSNSGNSFYEQYFGPGTRLTVT.

The V call is TRBV14, the J call TRBJ2-1; TRBD2 matches 13 bases. The CDR3 is 20 residues long. V was clipped by 4 bases and J by 4 bases; unmatched bases: 16. CDR1 is SGHDN and CDR2 is FVKESK in the germline V gene. CDR3 loop: CASSPLPGLAGSFTYNEQFF. In DNA form, the CDR3 reads TGTGCCAGCAGCCCCCTCCCGGGACTAGCGGGATCCTTTACATACAATGAGCAGTTCTTC.

The chain carries TRBV7-2 and TRBJ1-1, with a possible D match to TRBD1 (6 bases). Between the trimmed V and J ends, which lost 7 bases and 4 bases, there was a span of 19 bases. The CDR3 sequence is 15 residues long. Germline V CDR1 and CDR2: SGHTA, FQGNSA. The chain's CDR3 is CASTPDMGGGTEAFF. The CDR3 bases are TGTGCCAGCACACCCGATATGGGGGGCGGCACTGAAGCTTTCTTT.

J is TRBJ2-3 and V is TRBV2, with 10 nucleotides matching TRBD2. From germline, CDR1 is SNHLY and CDR2 FYNNEI. The CDR3 spans 16 residues. Trimming took 6 bases from V and 4 from J; bases not matched to a gene: 10. CDR3 protein: CASRASSGSLSDTQYF. The CDR3 coding sequence is TGTGCCAGCAGGGCTTCTAGCGGGAGTTTATCAGATACGCAGTATTTT.

The chain combines TRBV11-2 with TRBJ1-6; D gene uncertain. The V gene's germline CDR1 is SGHAT and CDR2 FQNNGV. The CDR3 has 15 amino acids. V shed 3 bases and J shed 7 bases, with 13 bases lying between them. CDR3 nucleotide sequence: TGTGCCAGCAGCTTTTCCGCAGGCAACAATTCACCCCTCCACTTT. It codes for CASSFSAGNNSPLHF. Full variable domain (missing parts from reference TRBV11-2 and TRBJ1-6): EAGVAQSPRYKIIEKRQSVAFWCNPISGHATLYWYQQILGQGPKLLIQFQNNGVVDDSQLPKDRFSAERLKGVDSTLKIQPAKLEDSAVYLCASSFSAGNNSPLHFGNGTRLTVT.

V usage is TRBV15 and J usage is TRBJ1-3, with a possible D match to TRBD1 (5 bases). Trimming took 0 bases from V and 1 from J, leaving 7 bases between them. This CDR3 comprises 15 residues. Germline values: CDR1 LNHNV, CDR2 YYDKDF (reference sequence). DNA of the CDR3: TGTGCCACCAGCAGAGATGGGGGGTCTGGAAACACCATATATTTT. Protein: CATSRDGGSGNTIYF.

The chain uses TRBV15 and TRBJ1-1; D is unresolved. Germline V gene data show CDR1 as LNHNV and CDR2 as YYDKDF (reference sequence). The CDR3 is made up of 13 amino acids. V was pared by 1 base and J by 4 bases, with 7 bases between. The CDR3 region has the DNA TGTGCCACCAGCAGAGGGGATGGCACTGAAGCTTTCTTT. Protein: CATSRGDGTEAFF. The whole variable domain, filled in from reference TRBV15 and TRBJ1-1, reads DAMVIQNPRYQVTQFGKPVTLSCSQTLNHNVMYWYQQKSSQAPKLLFHYYDKDFNNEADTPDNFQSRRPNTSFCFLDIRSPGLGDTAMYLCATSRGDGTEAFFGQGTRLTVV.

The table lists this clone with a count of one. The chain is built from TRBV7-2 and TRBJ1-4, with D possibly TRBD1 on 6 matching bases. The CDR3 runs 15 residues. V gave up 1 base and J gave up 5 bases, with 11 bases separating them. The germline gives CDR1 SGHTA, CDR2 FQGNSA. CDR3 bases: TGTGCCAGCAGCTTAGAGCGGGGGCGCAATGAAAAACTGTTTTTT. It translates to CASSLERGRNEKLFF.

This clone was recorded once. The chain employs TRBV13 and TRBJ1-2; D is unclear. Germline CDR1 is PRHDT and CDR2 is FYEKMQ (reference sequence). This CDR3 has 15 amino acids. Trimming left V 4 bases short and J 4 bases short, with 16 bases between. The CDR3 DNA is TGTGCCAGCAGCTCAACACTAACGGTCCGCTATGGCTACACCTTC. Translated: CASSSTLTVRYGYTF.

This rearrangement joins TRBV27 to TRBJ1-5; D is possibly TRBD1 (5 bases). The CDR3 length is 16 residues. Germline CDR1 is MNHEY and CDR2 is SMNVEV (reference sequence). V was shortened by 5 bases and J by 1 base, with 15 bases between the two germline ends. Written as DNA, the CDR3 is TGTGCCAGCAGTGAATGGGGGAGCAGGAGCAATCAGCCCCAGCATTTT. This codes for CASSEWGSRSNQPQHF.

This chain uses TRBV7-2 with TRBJ2-6; D remains ambiguous. The CDR3 covers 13 residues. Per the germline V gene, CDR1 is SGHTA and CDR2 is FQGNSA. Trimming stripped 5 bases from V and 6 bases from J, with 8 bases between. The CDR3 here is CASSQSPANVLTF. The CDR3 coding sequence is TGTGCCAGCAGCCAATCCCCGGCCAACGTCCTGACTTTC.

The rearrangement joins TRBV7-3 to TRBJ2-1; the D is unclear. Trimming pared 4 bases from V and 15 bases from J, leaving 16 bases between. This CDR3 comprises 12 residues. The germline CDR1 and CDR2 sequences are SGHTA and FQGTGA. CDR3 sequence (DNA): TGTGCCAGCAGCTCCGGACCTACAAGGCGGTTCTTC. As protein: CASSSGPTRRFF.

The chain joins TRBV18 to TRBJ1-1; a possible D gene is TRBD1 (5 bases). Germline V lookup: CDR1 KGHSH, CDR2 LQKENI. Trimming pared 3 bases from V and 4 bases from J, leaving 9 bases between. This CDR3 has 13 amino acids. CDR3 bases: TGTGCCAGCTCACCGGCGGGGGGCACTGAAGCTTTCTTT. Residues: CASSPAGGTEAFF.

The V gene is TRBV27, the J gene TRBJ1-6; 7 bases line up with TRBD1. Germline CDR1 is MNHEY and CDR2 is SMNVEV (reference sequence). V was pared by 5 bases and J by 7 bases, with 14 bases of the junction left unmatched. This CDR3 comprises 17 residues. CDR3 sequence: CASSNENTGTANSPLHF. The CDR3, as DNA: TGTGCCAGCAGTAACGAAAATACCGGGACAGCCAATTCACCCCTCCACTTT.

The CDR3 sequence is CARTGTSSYEQYF. The CDR3 DNA reads TGTGCCCGCACGGGCACTAGCTCCTACGAGCAGTACTTC. The chain couples TRBV6-5 to TRBJ2-7; tentative D call: TRBD2 (5 bases). The CDR3 contains 13 residues. Trimming took 11 bases from V and 0 from J, leaving 14 bases between them. Germline V CDR1 and CDR2: MNHEY, SVGAGI.

The DNA for the CDR3 is TGTGCCATCTCGGGGGCCTACGAGCAGTACTTC. Its protein product is CAISGAYEQYF. The chain has TRBV10-3 and TRBJ2-7; maybe TRBD2 (6 bases). The CDR3 runs 11 residues. V gave up 8 bases and J gave up 2 bases, with 7 bases separating them. The germline V gene has CDR1 ENHRY and CDR2 SYGVKD.

The chain is built from TRBV3-1 (or the pseudogene TRBV3-2) and TRBJ2-7; 7 bases match TRBD2. The CDR3 spans 15 residues. CDR1 and CDR2 from the germline V gene are LGHDT and YNNKEL (reference sequence). With V trimmed by 1 base and J by 4 bases, 7 bases remained unmatched. CDR3 protein: CASSQAGTTTYEQYF. CDR3 DNA: TGTGCCAGCAGCCAAGCCGGGACTACTACGTACGAGCAGTACTTC.

The rearrangement uses TRBV7-2 and TRBJ1-4; possible D gene TRBD1, 6 bases. V was shortened by 4 bases and J by 4 bases, with 13 bases between the two germline ends. Germline assignment: CDR1 SGHTA and CDR2 FQGNSA. The CDR3 contains 15 residues. The CDR3 region has the DNA TGTGCCAGCAGCTCCGGGGGCCTCGGTAATGAAAAACTGTTTTTT. It codes for CASSSGGLGNEKLFF.

This chain joins TRBV5-6 and TRBJ1-4; 12 nucleotides agree with TRBD1. From germline, CDR1 is SGHDT and CDR2 YYEEEE. The ends lost 1 base at V and 6 bases at J; junction bases unmatched: 10. The CDR3 contains 18 residues. CDR3 DNA: TGTGCCAGCAGCTTGTGGGACAGGGGGCTTTATAGTTATGAAAAACTGTTTTTT. Protein sequence: CASSLWDRGLYSYEKLFF.

CDR3 DNA sequence: TGTGCCAGCAGGGTCCCGGGACAGGGAATAGCGTCCCAGTTCTTC. The encoded protein is CASRVPGQGIASQFF. The chain recombines TRBV28 with TRBJ2-1, with TRBD1 identical over 9 bases. CDR3 length: 15 amino acids. The V gene end was trimmed by 6 bases and the J gene end by 13 bases; junction bases not matched to a gene: 16. In germline, CDR1 is MDHEN, CDR2 SYDVKM.